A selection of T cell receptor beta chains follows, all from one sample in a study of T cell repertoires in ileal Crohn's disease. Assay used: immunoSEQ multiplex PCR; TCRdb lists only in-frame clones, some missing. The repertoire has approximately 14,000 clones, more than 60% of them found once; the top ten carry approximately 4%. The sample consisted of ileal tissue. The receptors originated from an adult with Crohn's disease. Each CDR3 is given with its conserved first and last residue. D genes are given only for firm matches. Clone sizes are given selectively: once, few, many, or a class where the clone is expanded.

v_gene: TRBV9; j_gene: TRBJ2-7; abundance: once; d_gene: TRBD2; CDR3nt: TGTGCCAGCAGCGAAGGACTAGCGGGAGCGGTTGAGCAGTACTTC; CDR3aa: CASSEGLAGAVEQYF
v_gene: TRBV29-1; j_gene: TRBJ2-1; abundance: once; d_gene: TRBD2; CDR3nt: TGCAGCGCTAGCGGGCAGAGCTCCTACAATGAGCAGTTCTTC; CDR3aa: CSASGQSSYNEQFF
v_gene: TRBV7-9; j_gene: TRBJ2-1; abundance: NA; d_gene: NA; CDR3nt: TGTGCCAGCAGCCTAGATCCGGGGGTGAAGGATGAGCAGTTCTTC; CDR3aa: CASSLDPGVKDEQFF
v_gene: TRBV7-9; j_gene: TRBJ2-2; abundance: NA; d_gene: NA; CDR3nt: TGTGCCAGCAGCCCCATCGGGCTGGTAAGCACCGGGGAGCTGTTTTTT; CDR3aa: CASSPIGLVSTGELFF
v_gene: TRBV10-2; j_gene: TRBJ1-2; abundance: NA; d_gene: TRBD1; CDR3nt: TGCGCCAGCAGAGGGACAGCTTCCCTGAGTGTCTACACCTTC; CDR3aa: CASRGTASLSVYTF
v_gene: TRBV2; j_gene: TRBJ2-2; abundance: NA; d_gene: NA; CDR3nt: TGTGCCAGCAATCCCGGGGTCAACACGAACACCGGGGAGCTGTTTTTT; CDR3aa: CASNPGVNTNTGELFF
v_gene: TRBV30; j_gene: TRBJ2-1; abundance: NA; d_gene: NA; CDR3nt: TGTGCCTGGAGTGCGAGTCAGAAAAATGAGCAGTTCTTC; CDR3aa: CAWSASQKNEQFF
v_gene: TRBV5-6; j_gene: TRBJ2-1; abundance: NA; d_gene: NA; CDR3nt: TGTGCCAGCCTCGATTTGCGGGGACTCTACAATGAGCAGTTCTTC; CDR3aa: CASLDLRGLYNEQFF
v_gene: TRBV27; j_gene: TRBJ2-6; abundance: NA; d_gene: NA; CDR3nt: TGTGCCAGCAGTTCTTACTCTGGGGCCAACGTCCTGACTTTC; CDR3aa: CASSSYSGANVLTF
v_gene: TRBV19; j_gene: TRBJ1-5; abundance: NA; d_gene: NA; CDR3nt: TGTGCCACCGAGAGGTCCCCAGGGAATCAGCCCCAGCATTTT; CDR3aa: CATERSPGNQPQHF
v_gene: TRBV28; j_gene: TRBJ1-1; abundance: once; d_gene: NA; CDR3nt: TGTGCCAGCAGCCACTCACAGGGCTGGGCTGAAGCTTTCTTT; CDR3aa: CASSHSQGWAEAFF
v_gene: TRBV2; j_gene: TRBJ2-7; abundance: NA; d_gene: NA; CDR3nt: TGTGCCAGCAAAGGGGAATTCTACGAGCAGTACTTC; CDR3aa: CASKGEFYEQYF
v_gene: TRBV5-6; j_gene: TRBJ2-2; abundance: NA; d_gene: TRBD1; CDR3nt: TGTGCCAGCAGCTTGGCTTGGACAGGGAAGTCTGGCGGGGAGCTGTTTTTT; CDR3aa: CASSLAWTGKSGGELFF
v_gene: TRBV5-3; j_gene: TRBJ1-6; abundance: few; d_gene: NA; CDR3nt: TGTGCCAGAAGTACCCGGAATTCACCCCTCCACTTT; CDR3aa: CARSTRNSPLHF
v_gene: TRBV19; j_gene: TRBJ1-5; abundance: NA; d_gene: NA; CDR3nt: TGTGCCAGTCTTTTGAGGGGCACGGGTCAGCCCCAGCATTTT; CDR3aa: CASLLRGTGQPQHF